Following are 14 T cell receptor beta chains from one sample sequenced in a study of blood T cell repertoires in COVID-19. Repertoires were generated with immunoSEQ multiplex PCR, while TCRdb's copy carries only in-frame clones and drops some. The profile shows over 75,000 clones, 70% to 85% of them singletons. Sequencing was performed on peripheral blood. The receptors were gathered from a man aged 70-80 years with acute or convalescent COVID-19.

The V and J genes are TRBV5-1 and TRBJ2-5, with TRBD2 matching over 8 bases. V shed 4 bases and J 4 bases; nucleotides not matched to a gene: 9. The CDR3 has 15 residues. Germline CDR1 SGHRS, CDR2 YFSETQ. The DNA of the CDR3 is TGCGCCAGCAGCACACAACCCGGGACTAGAGAGACCCAGTACTTC. Translation: CASSTQPGTRETQYF. Together with reference TRBV5-1 and TRBJ2-5, the CDR3 gives the full variable domain: KAGVTQTPRYLIKTRGQQVTLSCSPISGHRSVSWYQQTPGQGLQFLFEYFSETQRNKGNFPGRFSGRQFSNSRSEMNVSTLELGDSALYLCASSTQPGTRETQYFGPGTRLLVL.

The chain links TRBV4-1 to TRBJ2-5, with D hard to call. The V end lost 1 base, the J end lost 2 bases, and 11 bases lay between the germline ends. CDR3 size: 15 residues. The germline gives CDR1 MGHRA, CDR2 YSYEKL. CDR3 in DNA: TGCGCCAGCAGCCAAGGGTTTGCTAGACAAGAGACCCAGTACTTC. Translating gives CASSQGFARQETQYF.

V and J are TRBV4-2 and TRBJ1-1; D uncertain. V lost 0 bases to trimming and J lost 1 base, with 12 bases between them. Germline CDR1 is LGHNA and CDR2 is YNFKEQ. The CDR3 spans 16 residues. The DNA for the CDR3 is TGTGCCAGCAGCCAAGAGATCTTGTGGGCGAACACTGAAGCTTTCTTT. Its translation: CASSQEILWANTEAFF.

The gene calls are TRBV2 and TRBJ1-4, with a possible D match to TRBD1 (6 bases). The CDR3 totals 15 residues. Germline V gene lookup returns CDR1 SNHLY and CDR2 FYNNEI. V was trimmed by 6 bases and J by 5 bases, leaving 16 bases between them. The CDR3 spells CASRGGGAPNEKLFF. DNA of the CDR3: TGTGCCAGCAGGGGAGGGGGGGCGCCCAATGAAAAACTGTTTTTT.

V and J are TRBV20-1 and TRBJ1-4; D possibly corresponds to TRBD1 (5 bases). The germline CDR1 and CDR2 sequences are DFQATT and SNEGSKA (reference sequence). The V and J ends lost 3 bases and 4 bases respectively, with 15 bases between them. The CDR3 covers 15 residues. The CDR3 nucleotides read TGCAGTGCTAGTCCGGGGGGATTGGGTAATGAAAAACTGTTTTTT. This encodes CSASPGGLGNEKLFF.

The chain employs TRBV5-6 and TRBJ2-7; D unclear. Germline V gene data show CDR1 as SGHDT and CDR2 as YYEEEE. Trimming took off 4 bases at V and 0 bases at J, with 8 bases between the two ends. The CDR3 contains 13 residues. The CDR3 region is CASSPSGSYEQYF. CDR3 bases: TGTGCCAGCAGCCCGTCGGGCTCCTACGAGCAGTACTTC.

As DNA, the CDR3 is TGTGCCAGCGGTAGCTCGGGCTCCTACGAGCAGTACTTC. Translating gives CASGSSGSYEQYF. The rearrangement joins TRBV27 to TRBJ2-7; D is undetermined. Trimming left V 8 bases short and J 0 bases short, with 11 bases between. Per germline, CDR1 MNHEY and CDR2 SMNVEV (reference sequence). There are 13 residues in the CDR3.

The rearrangement links TRBV16 to TRBJ2-6; no clear D. The ends were cut back, 3 bases at V and 0 bases at J, with 12 bases in the middle. CDR1 and CDR2 (germline): KGHSY, FQNENV. This CDR3 region has 17 residues. CDR3 bases: TGTGCCAGCAGCCACCTTCCCCCTAGCTCTGGGGCCAACGTCCTGACTTTC. It yields the protein CASSHLPPSSGANVLTF.

V and J are TRBV7-2 and TRBJ2-5; a possible D gene is TRBD2 (6 bases). The V gene's germline CDR1 is SGHTA and CDR2 FQGNSA. Trimming pared 0 bases from V and 7 bases from J, leaving 18 bases between. The CDR3 covers 16 residues. For the CDR3, the DNA is TGTGCCAGCAGCTTAGCGGCTAGCGCCAAGGGTGGGACCCAGTACTTC. Translation: CASSLAASAKGGTQYF.

V is TRBV5-5 and J is TRBJ1-1; no definite D call. The CDR3 has 14 residues. Germline V lookup: CDR1 SGHKS, CDR2 YYEKEE (reference sequence). The ends were cut back, 5 bases at V and 4 bases at J, with 15 bases in the middle. CDR3 DNA: TGTGCCAGCAGTCCTCTAGATTGGAGCACTGAAGCTTTCTTT. This gives the protein CASSPLDWSTEAFF.

In this sample, this clone turned up once. V is TRBV4-1 and J is TRBJ2-1, with D perhaps matching TRBD2 (5 bases). V was clipped by 3 bases and J by 8 bases, with 8 bases between them. This CDR3 is built from 12 residues. Germline values: CDR1 MGHRA, CDR2 YSYEKL. CDR3 DNA: TGCGCCAGCAGCCATCCCGGGGATGAGCAGTTCTTC. This codes for CASSHPGDEQFF.

J is TRBJ2-1 and V is TRBV11-2; 10 nucleotides match TRBD2. Germline V lookup: CDR1 SGHAT, CDR2 FQNNGV. The CDR3 runs to 17 residues. V was clipped by 1 base and J by 9 bases; unmatched bases: 12. CDR3 DNA sequence: TGTGCCAGCAGCTTAGGAGGTCTAGCGGGGGTGATAGGTGAGCAGTTCTTC. It is translated as CASSLGGLAGVIGEQFF.

This clone was found a few times. The J gene is TRBJ2-1, the V gene TRBV19, with TRBD2 matching over 16 bases. The CDR3 contains 14 residues. CDR1 is LNHDA and CDR2 is SQIVND in the germline V gene (reference sequence). With 6 bases clipped from V and 10 bases from J, the junction kept 3 bases outside the gene matches. The CDR3 is CASRGLAGGKEQFF. CDR3 nucleotide sequence: TGTGCCAGTAGGGGACTAGCGGGGGGGAAGGAGCAGTTCTTC.

The chain uses TRBV6-4 and TRBJ2-7; TRBD1 matches 7 bases. The J segment lost 2 bases and the V segment lost 4 bases, leaving 11 bases of the junction unmatched. The germline gives CDR1 MRHNA, CDR2 SNTAGT. The CDR3 sequence is 16 residues long. CDR3 coding DNA: TGTGCCAGCAGTGCCCTCGGGACAGCTACACCCTACGAGCAGTACGTC. It specifies CASSALGTATPYEQYV.